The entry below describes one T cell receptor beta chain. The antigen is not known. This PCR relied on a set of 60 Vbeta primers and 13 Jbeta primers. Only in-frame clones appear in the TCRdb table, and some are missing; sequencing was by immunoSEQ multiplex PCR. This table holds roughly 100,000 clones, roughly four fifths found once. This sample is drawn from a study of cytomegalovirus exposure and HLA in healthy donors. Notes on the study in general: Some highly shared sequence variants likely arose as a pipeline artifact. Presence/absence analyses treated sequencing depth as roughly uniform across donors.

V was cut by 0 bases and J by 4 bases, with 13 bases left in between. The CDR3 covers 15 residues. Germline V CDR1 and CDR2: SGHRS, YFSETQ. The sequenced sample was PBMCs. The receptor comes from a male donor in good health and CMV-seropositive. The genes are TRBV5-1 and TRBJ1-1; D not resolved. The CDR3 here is CASSLVTPWATEAFF. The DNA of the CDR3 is TGCGCCAGCAGCTTGGTTACGCCATGGGCCACTGAAGCTTTCTTT.